Below are 2 T cell receptor beta chains sequenced from a single sample in a study of blood T cell repertoires in COVID-19. Measured with immunoSEQ multiplex PCR; TCRdb has only the in-frame clones, and not every one. The sample holds about 170,000 clones, approximately 90% seen once. The sample consisted of peripheral blood. The receptors were gathered from a man aged 18 to 30 with COVID-19, enrolled during active disease.

The V and J genes are TRBV5-6 and TRBJ2-2; tentative D call: TRBD1 (6 bases). The CDR3 runs 17 residues. Trimming shortened V by 3 bases and J by 3 bases, and 18 bases separated the two germline ends. Germline V gene lookup returns CDR1 SGHDT and CDR2 YYEEEE. DNA of the CDR3: TGTGCCAGCAGCTCCCCAGGGGTTGGGGCTCACACCGGGGAGCTGTTTTTT. It is translated as CASSSPGVGAHTGELFF.

The genes are TRBV18 and TRBJ2-7; weak D call: TRBD1 (6 bases). Trimming removed 0 bases at V and 4 bases at J, with 16 bases between. CDR3 size: 16 residues. Germline assignment: CDR1 KGHSH and CDR2 LQKENI. The CDR3 nucleotides read TGTGCCAGCTCACCACCAGACAGGATTGGGGCGTACGAGCAGTACTTC. Translation gives CASSPPDRIGAYEQYF.